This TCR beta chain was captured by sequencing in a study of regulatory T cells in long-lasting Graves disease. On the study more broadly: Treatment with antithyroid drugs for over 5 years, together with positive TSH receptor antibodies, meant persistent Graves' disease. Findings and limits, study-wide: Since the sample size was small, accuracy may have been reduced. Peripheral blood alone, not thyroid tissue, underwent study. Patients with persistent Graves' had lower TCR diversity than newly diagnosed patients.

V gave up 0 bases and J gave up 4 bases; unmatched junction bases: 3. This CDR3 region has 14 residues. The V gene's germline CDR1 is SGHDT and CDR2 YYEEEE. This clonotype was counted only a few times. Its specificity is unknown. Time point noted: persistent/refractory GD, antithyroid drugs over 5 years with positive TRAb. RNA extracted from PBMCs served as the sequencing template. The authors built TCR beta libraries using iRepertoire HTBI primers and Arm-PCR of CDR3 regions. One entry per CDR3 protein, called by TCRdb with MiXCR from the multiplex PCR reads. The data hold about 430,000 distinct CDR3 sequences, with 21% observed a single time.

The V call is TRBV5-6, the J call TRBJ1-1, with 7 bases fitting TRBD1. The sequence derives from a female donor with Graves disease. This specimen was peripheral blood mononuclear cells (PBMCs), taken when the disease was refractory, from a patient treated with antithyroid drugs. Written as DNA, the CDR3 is TGTGCCAGCAGCTTGGAGGGGGCGGTCACTGAAGCTTTCTTT. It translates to CASSLEGAVTEAFF.